These T cell receptor beta chains were read from a single sample in a study of control samples from healthy donors and cancer patients. Generated by immunoSEQ multiplex PCR, the TCRdb table keeps only in-frame clones and is missing some. This table holds more than 95,000 clones, roughly 90% found once. The sequenced sample consisted of PBMCs. Every receptor here comes from a man in his sixties with lung cancer. Each CDR3 is given with its conserved first and last residue. A D gene is named only where the DNA matches it firmly. The size entry is marked missing in some rows and otherwise reads once, few, many or a size class.

TRBV6-5	TRBJ1-2	-	-	CASSPSGGVYGYTF	TGTGCCAGCAGTCCCTCAGGTGGGGTTTATGGCTACACCTTC
TRBV30	TRBJ2-2	few	-	CAWRFSGELFF	TGTGCCTGGAGATTCTCCGGGGAGCTGTTTTTT
TRBV5-4	TRBJ2-1	few	TRBD2	CASSSGLAGNNEQFF	TGTGCCAGCAGCTCGGGACTAGCGGGGAACAATGAGCAGTTCTTC
TRBV9	TRBJ1-2	-	TRBD1	CASSVGLSDREGYGYTF	TGTGCCAGCAGCGTAGGCTTGTCGGACAGGGAGGGCTATGGCTACACCTTC
TRBV29-1	TRBJ2-4	-	TRBD1	CSARQGIAKNIQYF	TGCAGCGCCAGACAGGGGATAGCCAAAAACATTCAGTACTTC
TRBV5-1	TRBJ1-5	-	-	CASSTGPEGSNQPQHF	TGCGCCAGCAGCACCGGGCCAGAGGGGAGCAATCAGCCCCAGCATTTT
TRBV2	TRBJ2-2	-	-	CASRLREVGELFF	TGTGCCAGCAGATTAAGGGAGGTCGGGGAGCTGTTTTTT
TRBV5-8	TRBJ2-3	-	-	CASRLGGASTDTQYF	TGTGCCAGCAGACTGGGGGGCGCATCCACAGATACGCAGTATTTT
TRBV5-1	TRBJ2-2	-	TRBD1	CASSHGTGATGTGELFF	TGCGCCAGCAGTCACGGGACAGGGGCCACCGGAACCGGGGAGCTGTTTTTT
TRBV14	TRBJ1-1	-	-	CASSQMARGYTEAFF	TGTGCCAGCAGCCAAATGGCAAGAGGCTACACTGAAGCTTTCTTT
TRBV4-1	TRBJ2-3	-	-	CASFQNTQYF	TGCGCCAGTTTTCAGAATACGCAGTATTTT
TRBV12-3/TRBV12-4	TRBJ2-7	-	-	CASSTGPLEQYF	TGTGCCAGCAGTACCGGGCCACTGGAGCAGTACTTC
TRBV12-5	TRBJ1-5	-	TRBD1	CASGLGTGNNQPQHF	TGTGCTAGTGGCCTTGGGACAGGGAACAATCAGCCCCAGCATTTT
TRBV2	TRBJ1-1	-	TRBD1	CASVDRGAEAFF	TGTGCCAGTGTAGACAGGGGGGCTGAAGCTTTCTTT
TRBV15	TRBJ1-1	-	-	CATSLKSGTEAFF	TGTGCCACCAGCCTTAAATCCGGCACTGAAGCTTTCTTT
TRBV9	TRBJ2-2	-	-	CASSVVDLGGTANTGELFF	TGTGCCAGCAGCGTAGTGGATTTAGGGGGGACAGCGAACACCGGGGAGCTGTTTTTT
TRBV20-1	TRBJ1-6	-	-	CSASAYGAPLHF	TGCAGTGCTAGTGCTTATGGGGCACCCCTCCACTTT